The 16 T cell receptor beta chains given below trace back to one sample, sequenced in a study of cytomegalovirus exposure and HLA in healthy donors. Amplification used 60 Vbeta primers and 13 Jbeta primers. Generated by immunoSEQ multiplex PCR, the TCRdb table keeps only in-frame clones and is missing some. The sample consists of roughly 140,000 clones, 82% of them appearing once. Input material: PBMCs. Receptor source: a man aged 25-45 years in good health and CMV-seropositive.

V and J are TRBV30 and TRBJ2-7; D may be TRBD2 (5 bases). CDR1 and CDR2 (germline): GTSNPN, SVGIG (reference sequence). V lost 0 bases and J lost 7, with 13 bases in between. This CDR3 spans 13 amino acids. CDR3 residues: CAWSVRALGEQYF. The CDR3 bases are TGTGCCTGGAGTGTGAGGGCCTTGGGGGAGCAGTACTTC.

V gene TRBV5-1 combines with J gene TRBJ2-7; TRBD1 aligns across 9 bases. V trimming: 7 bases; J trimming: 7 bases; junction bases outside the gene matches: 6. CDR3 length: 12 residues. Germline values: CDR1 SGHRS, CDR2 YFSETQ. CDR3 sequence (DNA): TGCGCCAGCGGGGACAGGGCGGGAGAGCAGTACTTC. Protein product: CASGDRAGEQYF.

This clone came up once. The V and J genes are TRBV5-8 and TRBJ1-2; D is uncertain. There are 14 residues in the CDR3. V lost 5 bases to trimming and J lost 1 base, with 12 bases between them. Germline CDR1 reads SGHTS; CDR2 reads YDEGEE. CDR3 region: CASRPPASNYGYTF. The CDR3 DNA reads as TGTGCCAGCAGACCCCCAGCGAGTAACTATGGCTACACCTTC.

The CDR3 bases are TGCAGTGCTACTCCCTTAGAGACCCAGTACTTC. Its protein product is CSATPLETQYF. The V and J genes are TRBV20-1 and TRBJ2-5; no definite D call. CDR3 length: 11 amino acids. The ends were cut back, 4 bases at V and 4 bases at J, with 7 bases in the middle. CDR1 is DFQATT and CDR2 is SNEGSKA in the germline V gene (reference sequence).

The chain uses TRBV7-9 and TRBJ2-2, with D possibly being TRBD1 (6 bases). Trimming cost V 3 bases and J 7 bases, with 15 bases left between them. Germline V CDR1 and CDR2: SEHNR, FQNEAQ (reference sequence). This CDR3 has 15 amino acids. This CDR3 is CASSLGASPGGELFF. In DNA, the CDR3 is TGTGCCAGCAGCTTGGGGGCCTCCCCGGGCGGGGAGCTGTTTTTT.

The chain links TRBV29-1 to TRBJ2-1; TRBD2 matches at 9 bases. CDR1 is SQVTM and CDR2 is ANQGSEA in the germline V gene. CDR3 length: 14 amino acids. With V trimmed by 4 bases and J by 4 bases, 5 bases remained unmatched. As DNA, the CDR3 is TGCAGCGTTGGAAGGACTAGCGCTTACAATGAGCAGTTCTTC. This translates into CSVGRTSAYNEQFF.

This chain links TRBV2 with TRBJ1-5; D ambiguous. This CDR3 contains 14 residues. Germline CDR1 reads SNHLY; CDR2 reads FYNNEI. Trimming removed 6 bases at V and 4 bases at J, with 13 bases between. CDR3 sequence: CASSALRENQPQHF. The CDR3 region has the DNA TGTGCCAGCAGCGCCCTCCGCGAGAATCAGCCCCAGCATTTT.

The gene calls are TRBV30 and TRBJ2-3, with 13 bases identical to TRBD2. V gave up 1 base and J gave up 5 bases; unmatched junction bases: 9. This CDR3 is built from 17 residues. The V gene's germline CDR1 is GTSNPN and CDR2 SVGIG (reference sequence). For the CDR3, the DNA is TGTGCCTGGAGTGCCTATACGGGACTAGCGGGAAGAGATACGCAGTATTTT. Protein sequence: CAWSAYTGLAGRDTQYF.

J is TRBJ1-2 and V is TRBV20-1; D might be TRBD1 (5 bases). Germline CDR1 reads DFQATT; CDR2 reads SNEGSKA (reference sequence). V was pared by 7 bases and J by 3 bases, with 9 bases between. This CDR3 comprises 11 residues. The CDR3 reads CSVTAYYGYTF. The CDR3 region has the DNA TGCAGTGTGACAGCCTACTATGGCTACACCTTC.

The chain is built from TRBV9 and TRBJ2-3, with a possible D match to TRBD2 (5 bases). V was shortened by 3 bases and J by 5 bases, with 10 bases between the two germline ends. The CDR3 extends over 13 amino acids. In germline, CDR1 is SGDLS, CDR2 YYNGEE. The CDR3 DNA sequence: TGTGCCAGCAGCGAGGGAAGCGGAGATACGCAGTATTTT. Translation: CASSEGSGDTQYF.

CDR3 bases: TGTGCCAGCAGTGGCAGAGACAGGGATATCTCCTACGAGCAGTACTTC. Protein: CASSGRDRDISYEQYF. V and J are TRBV28 and TRBJ2-7, with 7 nucleotides matching TRBD1. CDR3 length: 16 amino acids. The J segment lost 0 bases and the V segment lost 5 bases, leaving 10 bases of the junction unmatched. The germline V gene has CDR1 MDHEN and CDR2 SYDVKM.

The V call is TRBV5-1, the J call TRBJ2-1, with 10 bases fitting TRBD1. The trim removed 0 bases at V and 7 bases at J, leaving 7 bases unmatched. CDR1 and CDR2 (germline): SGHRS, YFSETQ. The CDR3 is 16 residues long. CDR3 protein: CASSLVGTGVGNEQFF. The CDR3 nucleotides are TGCGCCAGCAGCTTGGTCGGGACAGGGGTAGGTAATGAGCAGTTCTTC.

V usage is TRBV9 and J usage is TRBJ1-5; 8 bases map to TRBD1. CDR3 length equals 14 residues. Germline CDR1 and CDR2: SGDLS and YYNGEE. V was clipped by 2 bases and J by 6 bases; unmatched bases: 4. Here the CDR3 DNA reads TGTGCCAGCAGCGTTTCAGGGGGCGGTCAGCCCCAGCATTTT. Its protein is CASSVSGGGQPQHF. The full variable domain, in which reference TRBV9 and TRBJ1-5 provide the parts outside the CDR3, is DSGVTQTPKHLITATGQRVTLRCSPRSGDLSVYWYQQSLDQGLQFLIQYYNGEERAKGNILERFSAQQFPDLHSELNLSSLELGDSALYFCASSVSGGGQPQHFGDGTRLSIL.

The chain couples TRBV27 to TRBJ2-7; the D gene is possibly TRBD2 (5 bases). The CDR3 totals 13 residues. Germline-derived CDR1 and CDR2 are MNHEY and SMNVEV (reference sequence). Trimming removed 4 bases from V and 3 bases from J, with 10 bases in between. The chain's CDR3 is CASSYFRGYEQYF. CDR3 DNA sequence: TGTGCCAGCAGTTATTTTCGGGGCTACGAGCAGTACTTC.

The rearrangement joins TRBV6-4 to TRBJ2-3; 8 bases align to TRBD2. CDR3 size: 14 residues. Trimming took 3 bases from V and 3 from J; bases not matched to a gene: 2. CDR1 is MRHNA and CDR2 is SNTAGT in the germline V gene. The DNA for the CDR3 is TGTGCCAGCAGTGAAACGGGGGGGACAGATACGCAGTATTTT. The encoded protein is CASSETGGTDTQYF.

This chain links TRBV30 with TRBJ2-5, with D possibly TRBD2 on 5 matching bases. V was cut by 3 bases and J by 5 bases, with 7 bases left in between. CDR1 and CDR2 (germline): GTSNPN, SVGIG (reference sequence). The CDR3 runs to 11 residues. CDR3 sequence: CAWSGEETQYF. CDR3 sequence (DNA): TGTGCCTGGAGCGGGGAGGAGACCCAGTACTTC. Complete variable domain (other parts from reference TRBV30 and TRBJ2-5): SQTIHQWPATLVQPVGSPLSLECTVEGTSNPNLYWYRQAAGRGLQLLFYSVGIGQISSEVPQNLSASRPQDRQFILSSKKLLLSDSGFYLCAWSGEETQYFGPGTRLLVL.